The rows below give T cell receptor beta chains drawn from one sample of a study of cytomegalovirus exposure and HLA in healthy donors. The protocol was immunoSEQ multiplex PCR, while the TCRdb copy is restricted to in-frame clones and leaves out a portion. The sample has some 180,000 clones, 65% to 80% seen once. The sample comprised PBMCs. Source of these receptors: a woman in her thirties in good health and CMV-seropositive. Each CDR3 is given with its conserved first and last residue. Fields, in order: clone size, CDR3 length, J gene, D gene, V gene, CDR3 DNA, CDR3 protein. A D gene is named only where the DNA matches it firmly. Only some rows state a clone size, as once, few, many or a class for expanded clones.

clone size: .
CDR3 length: 14
J gene: TRBJ2-1
D gene: TRBD1
V gene: TRBV6-5
CDR3 DNA: TGTGCCAGCAGCGGACCGGGACAGGGGAATGAGCAGTTCTTC
CDR3 protein: CASSGPGQGNEQFF

clone size: few
CDR3 length: 15
J gene: TRBJ2-1
D gene: TRBD2
V gene: TRBV4-3
CDR3 DNA: TGCGCCAGCAGCCAAGGCACGGGGCGGGGGGTTGAGCAGTTCTTC
CDR3 protein: CASSQGTGRGVEQFF

clone size: .
CDR3 length: 14
J gene: TRBJ1-5
D gene: .
V gene: TRBV11-2
CDR3 DNA: TGTGCCAGCAGCTTAAGAGGGCGCAATCAGCCCCAGCATTTT
CDR3 protein: CASSLRGRNQPQHF

clone size: few
CDR3 length: 14
J gene: TRBJ1-2
D gene: .
V gene: TRBV28
CDR3 DNA: TGTGCCAGCAGCCCTGGTCAGGCCGTCTATGGCTACACCTTC
CDR3 protein: CASSPGQAVYGYTF

clone size: .
CDR3 length: 16
J gene: TRBJ2-2
D gene: TRBD2
V gene: TRBV4-2
CDR3 DNA: TGTGCCAGCAGCCCTAGCGGGGGGCTCCCCCGCGGGGAGCTGTTTTTT
CDR3 protein: CASSPSGGLPRGELFF

clone size: .
CDR3 length: 14
J gene: TRBJ2-1
D gene: .
V gene: TRBV4-1
CDR3 DNA: TGCGCCAGCAGCCACCCACCCACGGGTAATGAGCAGTTCTTC
CDR3 protein: CASSHPPTGNEQFF

clone size: .
CDR3 length: 13
J gene: TRBJ2-5
D gene: .
V gene: TRBV7-6
CDR3 DNA: TGTGCCAGCAGCAGGGCAGGGCAAGAGACCCAGTACTTC
CDR3 protein: CASSRAGQETQYF

clone size: .
CDR3 length: 16
J gene: TRBJ2-7
D gene: TRBD1
V gene: TRBV5-1
CDR3 DNA: TGCGCCAGCAGCTTGGTTGGGATGACAGGGGCTGGCGAGCAGTACTTC
CDR3 protein: CASSLVGMTGAGEQYF

clone size: .
CDR3 length: 15
J gene: TRBJ2-5
D gene: TRBD2
V gene: TRBV29-1
CDR3 DNA: TGCAGCGTTGAAGGGGGCGGGGGGGCCCGGGAGACCCAGTACTTC
CDR3 protein: CSVEGGGGARETQYF

clone size: .
CDR3 length: 13
J gene: TRBJ2-7
D gene: TRBD1
V gene: TRBV27
CDR3 DNA: TGTGCCAGCGGGTTACAGGGGGCTTACGAGCAGTACTTC
CDR3 protein: CASGLQGAYEQYF

clone size: .
CDR3 length: 15
J gene: TRBJ2-7
D gene: TRBD2
V gene: TRBV7-9
CDR3 DNA: TGTGCCAGCAGCTTTAGCGGGGGGGGAGTTTACGAGCAGTACTTC
CDR3 protein: CASSFSGGGVYEQYF

clone size: .
CDR3 length: 14
J gene: TRBJ2-5
D gene: .
V gene: TRBV10-2
CDR3 DNA: TGCGCCAGCAGTGACGGGGGGCGGGAGGAGACCCAGTACTTC
CDR3 protein: CASSDGGREETQYF

clone size: .
CDR3 length: 14
J gene: TRBJ2-7
D gene: TRBD1
V gene: TRBV19
CDR3 DNA: TGTGCCAGTAGTATCGGACAGGGGGCCTACGAGCAGTACTTC
CDR3 protein: CASSIGQGAYEQYF

clone size: .
CDR3 length: 15
J gene: TRBJ2-6
D gene: TRBD1
V gene: TRBV7-9
CDR3 DNA: TGTGCCAGCTGGAAGGACAGGTCTGGGGCCAACGTCCTGACTTTC
CDR3 protein: CASWKDRSGANVLTF

clone size: .
CDR3 length: 14
J gene: TRBJ1-6
D gene: TRBD1
V gene: TRBV6-4
CDR3 DNA: TGTGCCAGCAGTGAGTACAGGGGTCATTCACCCCTCCACTTT
CDR3 protein: CASSEYRGHSPLHF

clone size: few
CDR3 length: 19
J gene: TRBJ1-6
D gene: TRBD1
V gene: TRBV5-1
CDR3 DNA: TGCGCCAGCAGCTTGGTCGGACAGGGCCAAAGCTCCTATAATTCACCCCTCCACTTT
CDR3 protein: CASSLVGQGQSSYNSPLHF

clone size: .
CDR3 length: 13
J gene: TRBJ2-3
D gene: .
V gene: TRBV7-3
CDR3 DNA: TGTGCCAGCAGCCTACCCGGCACAGATACGCAGTATTTT
CDR3 protein: CASSLPGTDTQYF